Sequencing of this T cell receptor beta chain was carried out in a study of shared clonotypes between healthy human individuals. About the study: CD8 memory received one plate per donor, CD8 naive two, CD4 memory three and CD4 naive three.

The CDR3 extends over 17 amino acids. Germline CDR1 and CDR2: MNHEY and SMNVEV (reference sequence). With 2 bases clipped from V and 4 bases from J, the junction kept 11 bases outside the gene matches. Naive CD8 cells lacked CD45RO and underwent positive selection for CCR7, leaving out terminally differentiated effector memory CD45RA+ cells. The assay was immunoSEQ multiplex PCR, and TCRdb's table has in-frame clones only and misses some. The sample includes roughly 590,000 clones, around 95% of them seen just once. Remarks on this clone: As yet, its antigen is unknown.

Whole-study results and caveats: The authors expected sequencing depth to affect clonotype sharing among donors. Naive subsets tended to show greater estimated richness than memory subsets.

Sequencing was performed on naive CD8+ T cells sorted from blood. The gene calls are TRBV27 and TRBJ1-1, with 9 bases aligning to TRBD1. The receptor was derived from a woman aged 25 to 39 in good health. The CDR3 here is CASSLRLQGAVGTEAFF. The DNA of the CDR3 is TGTGCCAGCAGTTTACGGCTACAGGGGGCGGTGGGCACTGAAGCTTTCTTT.